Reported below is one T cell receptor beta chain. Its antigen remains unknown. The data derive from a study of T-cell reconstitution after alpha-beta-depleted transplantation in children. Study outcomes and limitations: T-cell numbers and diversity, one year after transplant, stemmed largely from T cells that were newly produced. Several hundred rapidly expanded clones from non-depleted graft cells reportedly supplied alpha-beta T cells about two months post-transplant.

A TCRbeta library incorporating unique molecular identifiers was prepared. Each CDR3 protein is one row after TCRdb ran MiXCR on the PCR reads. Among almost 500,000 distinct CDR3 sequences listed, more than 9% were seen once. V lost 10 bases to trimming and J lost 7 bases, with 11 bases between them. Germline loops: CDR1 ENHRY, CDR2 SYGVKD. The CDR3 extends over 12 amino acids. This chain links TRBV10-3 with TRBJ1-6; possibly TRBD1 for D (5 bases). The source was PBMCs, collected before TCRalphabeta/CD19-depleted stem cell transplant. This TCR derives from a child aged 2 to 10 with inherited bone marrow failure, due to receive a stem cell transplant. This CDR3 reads CATRAGNSPLHF. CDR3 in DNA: TGTGCCACCAGGGCGGGCAATTCACCCCTCCACTTT.